These 20 T cell receptor beta chains share one sample of origin, sequenced in a study of blood T cell repertoires in COVID-19. Sequencing used immunoSEQ multiplex PCR; TCRdb keeps in-frame clones, though not all of them. This table has 200,000 to 250,000 clones, approximately 90% appearing once. Material for sequencing was peripheral blood. The receptors here all came from a man aged 25-45 years with COVID-19, enrolled during active disease.

V usage is TRBV11-2 and J usage is TRBJ2-2; tentatively, D is TRBD2 (6 bases). The CDR3 is 15 residues long. From germline, CDR1 is SGHAT and CDR2 FQNNGV. Trimming removed 7 bases from V and 5 bases from J, with 17 bases in between. The CDR3 region has the DNA TGTGCCAGCACCACTCCGGCGGGGTGGACCGGGGAGCTGTTTTTT. It is translated as CASTTPAGWTGELFF.

This sequence joins TRBV5-5 and TRBJ1-3; 8 nucleotides match TRBD1. V shed 4 bases, J shed 1 base, and the junction held 4 bases outside the gene matches. From germline, CDR1 is SGHKS and CDR2 YYEKEE (reference sequence). The CDR3 length is 15 residues. The CDR3 protein is CASSQWTGSGNTIYF. In nucleotides, the CDR3 is TGTGCCAGCAGCCAATGGACAGGGTCTGGAAACACCATATATTTT.

V usage is TRBV19 and J usage is TRBJ2-7, with D perhaps TRBD1 (6 bases). This CDR3 comprises 13 residues. Germline values: CDR1 LNHDA, CDR2 SQIVND (reference sequence). Trimming removed 10 bases at V and 7 bases at J, with 20 bases between. The CDR3 region has the DNA TGTGCCACCTTGGCCGCGGACAGAGGAGAGCAGTACTTC. It yields the protein CATLAADRGEQYF.

J is TRBJ1-5 and V is TRBV21-1; the table calls TRBD1, which could not be checked here. TRBV21-1 is classified as a pseudogene. The CDR3 contains 20 residues. The CDR3 loop reads CASRLQIGYRGEGSHQPQHF. The CDR3 DNA is TGTGCCAGCAGATTACAAATAGGGTACAGGGGCGAGGGGTCCCATCAGCCCCAGCATTTT.

This chain links TRBV7-9 with TRBJ1-4; tentatively, D is TRBD1 (5 bases). Trimming pared 8 bases from V and 6 bases from J, leaving 19 bases between. The CDR3 sequence is 15 residues long. Germline CDR1 reads SEHNR; CDR2 reads FQNEAQ (reference sequence). The CDR3 bases are TGTGCCAGCCCACTTGGGGAAGCGGGGGATGAAAAACTGTTTTTT. Translating gives CASPLGEAGDEKLFF.

The chain uses TRBV6-5 and TRBJ2-7; 7 bases map to TRBD2. The CDR3 runs 15 residues. J lost 2 bases, V lost 4 bases, and 8 bases had no gene match. The germline CDR1 and CDR2 sequences are MNHEY and SVGAGI. CDR3 DNA: TGTGCCAGCAGTTTACGCGGGGGAGGGACCTACGAGCAGTACTTC. It translates to CASSLRGGGTYEQYF.

Here the CDR3 DNA reads TGTGCCAGCGGCACGACTGGAAACTCTGGAAACACCATATATTTT. It translates to CASGTTGNSGNTIYF. The rearrangement links TRBV7-3 to TRBJ1-3; D is uncertain. Trimming shortened V by 8 bases and J by 0 bases, and 14 bases separated the two germline ends. The CDR3 loop spans 15 amino acids. Germline V gene data show CDR1 as SGHTA and CDR2 as FQGTGA.

This rearrangement joins TRBV15 to TRBJ1-2, with a tentative D call TRBD1 (5 bases). The V gene lost 0 bases and the J gene lost 10 bases, with 12 bases spanning the gap. This CDR3 region has 13 residues. Per germline, CDR1 LNHNV and CDR2 YYDKDF (reference sequence). The CDR3 protein is CATSRDPGGAYTF. The CDR3 coding sequence is TGTGCCACCAGCAGAGATCCCGGGGGAGCCTACACCTTC.

The table lists this clone with a few counts. The J gene is TRBJ1-1, the V gene TRBV6-5, with D perhaps matching TRBD1 (5 bases). The CDR3 is 14 amino acids. V lost 5 bases and J lost 6, with 16 bases in between. In germline, CDR1 is MNHEY, CDR2 SVGAGI. The CDR3: CASSTRGGSAEAFF. The CDR3 DNA reads as TGTGCCAGCAGTACCCGGGGGGGGTCGGCTGAAGCTTTCTTT.

The rearrangement links TRBV5-4 to TRBJ2-7; 7 nucleotides agree with TRBD2. Per the germline V gene, CDR1 is SGHNT and CDR2 is YYREEE (reference sequence). The CDR3 length is 15 residues. J lost 6 bases, V lost 4 bases, and 13 bases had no gene match. In DNA form, the CDR3 reads TGTGCCAGCAGCCAAGACATCTCAGCGGGGTCCGAGCAGTACTTC. Encoded protein: CASSQDISAGSEQYF.

CDR3 nucleotide sequence: TGTGCCAGCAGCTTACTAGCGGGGACCTACGAGCAGTACTTC. Amino acid sequence: CASSLLAGTYEQYF. V usage is TRBV7-2 and J usage is TRBJ2-7; TRBD2 aligns across 9 bases. CDR1 and CDR2 (germline): SGHTA, FQGNSA. The CDR3 loop spans 14 amino acids. The ends lost 2 bases at V and 2 bases at J; junction bases unmatched: 1.

V gene TRBV5-4 combines with J gene TRBJ2-5, with 7 bases fitting TRBD1. The J segment lost 1 base and the V segment lost 2 bases, leaving 5 bases of the junction unmatched. Per the germline V gene, CDR1 is SGHNT and CDR2 is YYREEE (reference sequence). The CDR3 spans 15 residues. The CDR3 DNA follows: TGTGCCAGCAGCTTACCAGGGGGACGCCAAGAGACCCAGTACTTC. Translation: CASSLPGGRQETQYF.

The sample holds one count of this clone. The chain uses TRBV6-5 and TRBJ1-3; the D is unclear. Germline CDR1 MNHEY, CDR2 SVGAGI. CDR3 length equals 16 residues. The V and J ends lost 0 bases and 0 bases respectively, with 9 bases between them. CDR3 DNA sequence: TGTGCCAGCAGTTACTCGAGGGTAAACTCTGGAAACACCATATATTTT. As protein: CASSYSRVNSGNTIYF.

The CDR3 region is CASSVAGATGELFF. The CDR3, as DNA: TGTGCCAGCAGCGTAGCAGGGGCCACCGGGGAGCTGTTTTTT. The chain uses TRBV9 and TRBJ2-2; weak D call: TRBD1 (6 bases). CDR3 size: 14 residues. Trimming stripped 0 bases from V and 4 bases from J, with 7 bases between. Germline-derived CDR1 and CDR2 are SGDLS and YYNGEE.

This clone was seen once. V is TRBV7-9 and J is TRBJ2-1; 9 positions agree with TRBD2. Per the germline V gene, CDR1 is SEHNR and CDR2 is FQNEAQ (reference sequence). The trim removed 4 bases at V and 5 bases at J, leaving 3 bases unmatched. CDR3 length: 14 residues. The CDR3 protein is CASSSSGKHNEQFF. The CDR3, as DNA: TGTGCCAGCAGCTCTAGCGGGAAGCACAATGAGCAGTTCTTC. The full variable domain, rest sourced from reference TRBV7-9 and TRBJ2-1, is DTGVSQNPRHKITKRGQNVTFRCDPISEHNRLYWYRQTLGQGPEFLTYFQNEAQLEKSRLLSDRFSAERPKGSFSTLEIQRTEQGDSAMYLCASSSSGKHNEQFFGPGTRLTVL.

This clone was seen just once. This chain uses TRBV2 with TRBJ2-7, with TRBD1 as a possible D gene (6 bases). Trimming stripped 8 bases from V and 3 bases from J, with 14 bases between. This CDR3 comprises 13 residues. Germline assignment: CDR1 SNHLY and CDR2 FYNNEI. As DNA, the CDR3 is TGTGCCAGCGGTTGGGGACAAGGCTACGAGCAGTACTTC. Translation: CASGWGQGYEQYF.

This chain connects TRBV4-3 to TRBJ1-2; maybe TRBD1 (5 bases). V dropped 0 bases and J dropped 1 base, with 15 bases sitting between them. From germline, CDR1 is LGHNA and CDR2 YSLEER. The CDR3 sequence is 17 residues long. The CDR3 DNA follows: TGCGCCAGCAGCCAAGATCTGGAGGGGCCCCTTAACTATGGCTACACCTTC. It yields the protein CASSQDLEGPLNYGYTF.

J is TRBJ1-1 and V is TRBV6-6, with a tentative D call TRBD1 (5 bases). The CDR3 sequence is 14 residues long. Germline CDR1 and CDR2: MNHNY and SVGAGI (reference sequence). Trimming stripped 0 bases from V and 4 bases from J, with 9 bases between. CDR3 sequence reads: CASSYSVQVTEAFF. In DNA, the CDR3 is TGTGCCAGCAGTTACTCGGTACAGGTCACTGAAGCTTTCTTT.

The chain uses TRBV24-1 and TRBJ1-5; 7 bases match TRBD1. With 4 bases clipped from V and 6 bases from J, the junction kept 14 bases outside the gene matches. CDR1 KGHDR and CDR2 SFDVKD come from the germline V gene. There are 17 residues in the CDR3. Here the CDR3 DNA reads TGTGCCACCAGTGACCCAAGACAGGGTGTGGGTGGTCAGCCCCAGCATTTT. Translated, it gives CATSDPRQGVGGQPQHF.

The rearrangement links TRBV5-1 to TRBJ1-1, with D possibly TRBD1 on 5 matching bases. This CDR3 has 14 amino acids. V lost 1 base to trimming and J lost 1 base, with 8 bases between them. Germline CDR1 is SGHRS and CDR2 is YFSETQ. In DNA, the CDR3 is TGCGCCAGCAGCTTGCAGGGCCAGAACACTGAAGCTTTCTTT. It codes for CASSLQGQNTEAFF.